Below, 3 T cell receptor beta chains from the same sample are listed, as sequenced in a study of T cell repertoires in cytomegalovirus infection (dated by TCRdb to about 2019). Their antigens remain unidentified. What this sample's treatment or condition label stands for: in vitro stimulation with specific CMV peptide epitopes to enrich CMV-specific T cells. The instrument was an Illumina HiSeq 1500. Starting from the raw public reads, TCRdb applied fastp trimming at Q25, assembled clones with MiXCR and retained in-frame beta chains. Rows are unified per CDR3 protein, each entry keeping the most common DNA and genes. Across this sample there are roughly 920,000 distinct CDR3 sequences, with under 40% seen only once. The ten largest clones take up 10% to 15% of the sample. Sequences were derived from cultured CD8+ T cells from PBMCs, sampled from culture after CMV antigen stimulation. Receptor source: a human donor in good health (CMV status not recorded). Some clones in this sample may be carry-over from other donors' samples.

This clonotype came up many times. The rearrangement joins TRBV12-3 or TRBV12-4 to TRBJ1-2; D perhaps matches TRBD1 (5 bases). Deletions cut 6 bases from V and 5 bases from J, with 13 bases between. This CDR3 is 13 amino acids long. The CDR3 sequence: CASSPGAGYGYTF. CDR3 sequence (DNA): TGTGCCAGCAGCCCAGGTGCAGGGTATGGCTACACCTTC.

This chain connects TRBV5-1 to TRBJ2-5; a possible D gene is TRBD2 (6 bases). Per germline, CDR1 SGHRS and CDR2 YFSETQ. CDR3 length equals 14 residues. The V end was cut by 4 bases, the J end by 5 bases, with 15 bases between. The CDR3 bases are TGCGCCAGCAGCACGGGACTGCGTTACGAGACCCAGTACTTC. Residues: CASSTGLRYETQYF.

This chain connects TRBV24-1 to TRBJ2-1; no definite D call. CDR1 is KGHDR, CDR2 SFDVKD, per germline. Trimming cost V 3 bases and J 6 bases, with 5 bases left between them. The CDR3 is 12 amino acids. CDR3 protein: CATSDQFNEQFF. The CDR3 nucleotides read TGTGCCACCAGTGATCAGTTCAATGAGCAGTTCTTC.